The sample holds many counts of the clone carrying this T cell receptor beta chain. This sample is part of a study of T cells in Graves' hyperthyroidism and ophthalmopathy. The CDR3 has 14 residues. Looked up from germline, CDR1 is SGHTA and CDR2 is FQGTGA. Trimming took off 7 bases at V and 10 bases at J, with 22 bases between the two ends. There were TCR beta CDR3 regions amplified from RNA transcripts. The primer set for the first-round RT-PCR of the TCR CDR3 was HTBI. TCRdb reanalysed the multiplex PCR reads using MiXCR and keeps one entry per CDR3 protein. This sample yields 550,000 to 650,000 distinct CDR3 sequences, of which around 14% are seen a single time; 5.8% belongs to the top ten.

Sequencing used blood. This chain joins TRBV7-3 and TRBJ1-1; tentative D call: TRBD1 (5 bases). The TCR originated in a young woman with Graves' hyperthyroidism that later progressed to Graves' ophthalmopathy. Here the CDR3 DNA reads TGTGCCAGCAACCCCCGGAGGGGCGGAGTGAGAGCTTTCTTT. Its translation is CASNPRRGGVRAFF.